This paragraph covers one TCR beta chain sequence. This sample was taken from a study of blood T cell repertoires in COVID-19. The CDR3 is 17 amino acids. Losses at the gene ends were 2 bases for V and 2 bases for J; bases not matched to a gene: 6. The germline V gene has CDR1 SGHRS and CDR2 YFSETQ. TCRdb's table, derived via immunoSEQ multiplex PCR, lists solely in-frame clones and lacks some. In the table there are roughly 340,000 clones, roughly 90% of which are singletons. The TCR comes from a woman aged 25 to 39 with COVID-19, enrolled during active disease. V is TRBV5-1 and J is TRBJ2-6; the match to TRBD1 covers 8 bases. The sample comprised peripheral blood. CDR3 DNA sequence: TGCGCCAGCAGCTTTTCCGGACAGGGAACTGGGGCCAACGTCCTGACTTTC. It translates to CASSFSGQGTGANVLTF.